This T cell receptor (beta chain) was identified in a study of cytomegalovirus exposure and HLA in healthy donors. The CDR3 extends over 16 amino acids. With 0 bases removed from V and 3 bases from J, the gap between germline ends came to 14 bases. Germline CDR1 reads MNHEY; CDR2 reads SMNVEV (reference sequence). It was with 60 Vbeta and 13 Jbeta primers that the PCR ran. Using immunoSEQ multiplex PCR, the repertoire was profiled, and TCRdb retains in-frame clones only, with some absent. Here the sample spans around 150,000 clones, roughly 62% being singletons. This receptor was obtained from a male donor in good health and CMV-seronegative. Material: PBMCs. The chain has TRBV27 and TRBJ1-1; D remains unclear. CDR3 nucleotides: TGTGCCAGCAGTTTATCGAGCCGGGTTCGGTACACTGAAGCTTTCTTT. Protein sequence: CASSLSSRVRYTEAFF.